This T cell receptor beta chain was observed in a study of shared clonotypes between healthy human individuals. The CDR3 length is 15 residues. V lost 2 bases to trimming and J lost 5 bases, with 12 bases between them. Germline CDR1 and CDR2: MNHEY and SVGAGI. Study results and limitations: Relative to memory subsets, naive subsets generally showed larger estimated richness.

Methods used by the authors: Filtering differed, since immunoSEQ gave only junction sequences and no quality scores. Here immunoSEQ multiplex PCR was the method, and the copy in TCRdb shows in-frame clones only, minus some. The V and J calls and clone size were taken over from that table, and D and trimming were inferred from the DNA. The sample lists over a million clones; approximately 80% were seen once. Healthy adults negative for HIV, lacking recent acute infections or vaccinations, served as donors. Remarks on this clone: Its antigen is not known.

Sequencing was done on a sample of memory CD4+ T cells from PBMCs. Subset reported: CD45RA-negative fraction. The TCR comes from a man aged 18 to 35 in good health. Some clones in this sample may be carry-over from other donors' samples. This chain connects TRBV6-5 to TRBJ2-2; D gene unclear. The CDR3 is CASSYRRLPTGELFF. The CDR3 DNA sequence: TGTGCCAGCAGTTACAGGCGACTTCCTACCGGGGAGCTGTTTTTT.